This T cell receptor beta chain was captured in a study of radiotherapy plus CTLA-4 blockade in lung cancer. Study findings and constraints: The best prediction of response reportedly came from early blood T cell clone dynamics, with interferon-beta. TCR clones originating in tumors grew in number in blood after radiotherapy plus ipilimumab.

Concerning this clone: Its antigen is unidentified.

This table comes from immunoSEQ multiplex PCR, and its TCRdb copy is limited to in-frame clones, with some not included. The data show about 50,000 clones, with more than 75% seen just once and roughly 26% held by the top ten. Those with chemo-refractory metastatic non-small-cell lung cancer were treated with focal radiation combined with CTLA-4 blockade using ipilimumab. This receptor was taken from a human donor with non-small cell lung cancer whose response to radiotherapy plus ipilimumab could not be evaluated. The starting material was peripheral blood, obtained from a patient treated with radiotherapy plus ipilimumab.

This CDR3 is CATSRVRQYSGNTIYF. CDR3 sequence (DNA): TGTGCCACCAGCAGAGTAAGACAGTACTCTGGAAACACCATATATTTT. The gene calls are TRBV15 and TRBJ1-3; D perhaps matches TRBD1 (5 bases). Germline V gives CDR1 LNHNV, CDR2 YYDKDF (reference sequence). V was clipped by 1 base and J by 0 bases, with 10 bases between them. The CDR3 extends over 16 amino acids.